This record looks at one T cell receptor (beta chain) sequence and its context. Its specificity is not known. Template switching incorporated UMIs with a 6-nucleotide sample barcode. From its re-call of the 5' RACE reads, TCRdb lists each CDR3 protein once, without DNA. The sample table includes a few hundred thousand distinct CDR3 sequences. The data stem from a study of monozygotic twins with inflammatory bowel disease. Study-level results: Comparison of concordant versus discordant twins revealed no difference in repertoire similarity, possibly due to limited power.

Sample: blood. The source is a human donor with ulcerative colitis or Crohn's disease, or a healthy co-twin of an affected twin (not recorded which).

The CDR3 region is CASSQTPGAYGYTF. The V gene is TRBV3-1, the J gene TRBJ1-2. Per germline, CDR1 LGHDT and CDR2 YNNKEL (reference sequence). This CDR3 contains 14 residues.